Shown below are 2 T cell receptor beta chains from a single sample sequenced in a study of blood T cell repertoires in COVID-19. Generated by immunoSEQ multiplex PCR, the TCRdb table keeps only in-frame clones and is missing some. The sample has fewer than 500,000 clones, over 75% seen once. The source material was PBMCs or T cells enriched from blood (not recorded which). Receptor source: a woman aged 25 to 39 with acute COVID-19.

J is TRBJ2-3 and V is TRBV7-9; D possibly corresponds to TRBD1 (5 bases). Germline V gene data show CDR1 as SEHNR and CDR2 as FQNEAQ (reference sequence). Trimming cost V 5 bases and J 6 bases, with 15 bases left between them. This CDR3 spans 14 amino acids. The CDR3 bases are TGTGCCAGCAGCACCCGGGCAGGGATGGATACGCAGTATTTT. Translating gives CASSTRAGMDTQYF.

The count of this clone is one. The V call is TRBV5-6, the J call TRBJ1-4; 9 nucleotides agree with TRBD1. CDR1 SGHDT and CDR2 YYEEEE come from the germline V gene. V lost 0 bases, J lost 9 bases, and 12 bases stayed unmatched. This CDR3 spans 17 amino acids. The CDR3 DNA is TGTGCCAGCAGCTTGGGGCCGGGACAGGGAACAAGGAAAAAACTGTTTTTT. This gives the protein CASSLGPGQGTRKKLFF.